This TCR beta chain originates from a study of blood T cell repertoires in COVID-19. Germline assignment: CDR1 SGHRS and CDR2 YFSETQ. Trimming at V came to 4 bases and at J to 9 bases, leaving 9 bases not matched to a gene. The CDR3 has 16 amino acids. Clinical history as reported by participants underpinned cohort assignment. Repertoires were generated with immunoSEQ multiplex PCR, while TCRdb's copy carries only in-frame clones and drops some. The table shows hundreds of thousands of clones, with 80% to 90% occurring only once. Sequencing was carried out using PBMCs or T cells enriched from blood (not recorded which). This TCR was recovered from a woman aged 25 to 39 who had been exposed to COVID-19. V gene TRBV5-1 combines with J gene TRBJ1-6; 11 bases align to TRBD1. The CDR3 DNA follows: TGCGCCAGCAGCGCCGGACAGGGGGCGATTGGTTCACCCCTCCACTTT. This encodes CASSAGQGAIGSPLHF.